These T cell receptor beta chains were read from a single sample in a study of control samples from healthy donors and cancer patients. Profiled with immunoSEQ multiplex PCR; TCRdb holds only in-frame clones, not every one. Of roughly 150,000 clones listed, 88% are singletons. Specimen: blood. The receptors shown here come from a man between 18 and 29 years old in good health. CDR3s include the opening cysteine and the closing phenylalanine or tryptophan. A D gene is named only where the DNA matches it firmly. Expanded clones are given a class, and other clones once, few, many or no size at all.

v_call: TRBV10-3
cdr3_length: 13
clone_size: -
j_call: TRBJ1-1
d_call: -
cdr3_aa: CAIRKEGNTEAFF
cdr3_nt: TGTGCCATCAGGAAAGAGGGGAACACTGAAGCTTTCTTT

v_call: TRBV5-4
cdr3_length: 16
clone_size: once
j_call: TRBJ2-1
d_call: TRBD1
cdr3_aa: CASSTPGTGAYNEQFF
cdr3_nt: TGTGCCAGCAGCACACCCGGGACAGGAGCCTACAATGAGCAGTTCTTC

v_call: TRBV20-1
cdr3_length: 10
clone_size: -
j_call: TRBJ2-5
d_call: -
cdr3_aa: CSAAKETQYF
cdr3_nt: TGCAGTGCTGCCAAAGAGACCCAGTACTTC

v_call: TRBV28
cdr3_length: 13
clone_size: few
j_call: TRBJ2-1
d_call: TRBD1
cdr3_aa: CASRQGTYNEQFF
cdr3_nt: TGTGCCAGTAGACAGGGGACCTACAATGAGCAGTTCTTC

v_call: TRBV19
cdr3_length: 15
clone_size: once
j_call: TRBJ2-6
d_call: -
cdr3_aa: CASSPVSSGANVLTF
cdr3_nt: TGTGCCAGTAGTCCAGTGAGCTCTGGGGCCAACGTCCTGACTTTC

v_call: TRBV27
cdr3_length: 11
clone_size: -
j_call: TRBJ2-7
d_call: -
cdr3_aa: CASSLHGEQYF
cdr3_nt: TGTGCCAGCAGTTTACATGGCGAGCAGTACTTC

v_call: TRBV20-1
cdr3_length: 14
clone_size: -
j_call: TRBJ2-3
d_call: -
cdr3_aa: CSASGFGETDTQYF
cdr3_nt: TGCAGTGCTAGTGGTTTCGGGGAGACAGATACGCAGTATTTT

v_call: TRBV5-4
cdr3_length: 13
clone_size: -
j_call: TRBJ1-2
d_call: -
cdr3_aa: CATSRGTNYGYTF
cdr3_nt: TGTGCCACCTCACGCGGGACTAACTATGGCTACACCTTC

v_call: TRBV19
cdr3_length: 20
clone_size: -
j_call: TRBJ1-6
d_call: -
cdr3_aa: CASSIAAGSGAFIYNSPLHF
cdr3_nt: TGTGCCAGTAGTATAGCTGCGGGTTCCGGGGCCTTCATTTATAATTCACCCCTCCACTTT

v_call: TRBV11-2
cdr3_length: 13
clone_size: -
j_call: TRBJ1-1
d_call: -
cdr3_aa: CASSGLRGTEAFF
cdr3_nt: TGTGCCAGCAGCGGCCTTCGGGGGACTGAAGCTTTCTTT

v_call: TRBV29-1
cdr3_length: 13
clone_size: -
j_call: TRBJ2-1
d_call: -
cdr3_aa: CSVVRVAYNEQFF
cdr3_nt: TGCAGCGTTGTTCGGGTGGCCTACAATGAGCAGTTCTTC

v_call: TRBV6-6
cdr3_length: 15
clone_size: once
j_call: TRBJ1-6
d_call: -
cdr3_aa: CASSYGQEFDSPLHF
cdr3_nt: TGTGCCAGCAGTTACGGACAAGAATTCGATTCACCCCTCCACTTT

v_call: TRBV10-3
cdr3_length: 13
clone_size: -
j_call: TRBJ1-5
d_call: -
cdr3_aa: CATRKGEGQPQHF
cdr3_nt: TGTGCCACGCGCAAAGGCGAGGGACAGCCCCAGCATTTT

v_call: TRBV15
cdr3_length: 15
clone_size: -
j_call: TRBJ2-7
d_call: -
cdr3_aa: CATSRDNRDPHEQYF
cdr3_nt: TGTGCCACCAGCAGAGATAACAGGGATCCCCACGAGCAGTACTTC

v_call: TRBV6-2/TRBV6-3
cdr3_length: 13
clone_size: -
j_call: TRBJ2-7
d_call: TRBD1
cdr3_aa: CASSYQGAGEQYF
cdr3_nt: TGTGCCAGCAGTTACCAGGGGGCCGGGGAGCAGTACTTC

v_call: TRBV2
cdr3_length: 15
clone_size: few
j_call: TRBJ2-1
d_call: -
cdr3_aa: CASRGRGGIYNEQFF
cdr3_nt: TGTGCCAGCCGAGGGAGGGGGGGGATCTACAATGAGCAGTTCTTC

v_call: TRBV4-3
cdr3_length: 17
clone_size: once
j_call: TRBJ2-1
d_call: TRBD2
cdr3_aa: CASSQLSGTSGAYEQFF
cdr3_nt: TGCGCCAGCAGCCAACTGTCCGGGACTAGCGGGGCGTATGAGCAGTTCTTC

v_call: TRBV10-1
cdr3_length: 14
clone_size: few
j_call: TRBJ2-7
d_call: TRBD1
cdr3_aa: CARRQGVPIYEQYF
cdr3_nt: TGCGCCAGAAGACAGGGGGTACCTATCTACGAGCAGTACTTC

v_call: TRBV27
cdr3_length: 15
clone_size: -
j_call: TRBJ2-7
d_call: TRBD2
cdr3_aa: CASSVSGGASYEQYF
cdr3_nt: TGTGCCAGCAGTGTTAGCGGGGGGGCATCCTACGAGCAGTACTTC

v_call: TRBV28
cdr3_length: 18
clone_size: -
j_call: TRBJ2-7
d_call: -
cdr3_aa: CASSLYIPGDSLTYEQYF
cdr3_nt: TGTGCCAGCAGTTTATATATCCCGGGTGACAGCCTAACCTACGAGCAGTACTTC

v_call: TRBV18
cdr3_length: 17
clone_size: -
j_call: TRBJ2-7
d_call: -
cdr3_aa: CASSPRDSAGASYEQYF
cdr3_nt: TGTGCCAGCTCACCACGCGACAGTGCCGGGGCCTCCTACGAGCAGTACTTC

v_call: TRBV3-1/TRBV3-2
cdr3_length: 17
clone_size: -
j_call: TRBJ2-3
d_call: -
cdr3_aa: CASSQGSDFSGTDTQYF
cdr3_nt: TGTGCCAGCAGCCAAGGGTCGGACTTCTCTGGCACAGATACGCAGTATTTT

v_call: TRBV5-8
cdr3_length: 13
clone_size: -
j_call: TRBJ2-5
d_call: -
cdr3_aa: CASSLDGRETQYF
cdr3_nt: TGTGCCAGCAGCTTGGACGGCCGGGAGACCCAGTACTTC

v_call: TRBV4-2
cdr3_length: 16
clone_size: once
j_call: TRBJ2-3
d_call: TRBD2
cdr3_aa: CASSPLGRGATDTQYF
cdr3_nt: TGTGCCAGCAGCCCCCTTGGGCGGGGGGCCACAGATACGCAGTATTTT

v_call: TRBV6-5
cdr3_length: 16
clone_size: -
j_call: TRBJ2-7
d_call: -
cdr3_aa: CASSYSPGSESYEQYF
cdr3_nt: TGTGCCAGCAGTTACTCCCCGGGGAGTGAGTCCTACGAGCAGTACTTC

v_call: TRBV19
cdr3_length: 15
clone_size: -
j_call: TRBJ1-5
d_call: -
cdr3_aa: CASSVDRASNQPQHF
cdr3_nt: TGTGCCAGTAGTGTCGACAGAGCTAGCAATCAGCCCCAGCATTTT

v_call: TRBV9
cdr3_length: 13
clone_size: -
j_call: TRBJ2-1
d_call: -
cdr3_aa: CASSVTHRDEQFF
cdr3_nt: TGTGCCAGCAGCGTAACCCACAGGGACGAGCAGTTCTTC

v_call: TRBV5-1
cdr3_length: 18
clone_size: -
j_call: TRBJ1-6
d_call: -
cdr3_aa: CASSLAPNRDSYNSPLHF
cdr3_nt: TGCGCCAGCAGCTTGGCCCCCAACAGGGACTCCTATAATTCACCCCTCCACTTT

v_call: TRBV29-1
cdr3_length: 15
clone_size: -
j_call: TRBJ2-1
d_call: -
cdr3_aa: CSVEGGSSSYNEQFF
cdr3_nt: TGCAGCGTTGAAGGTGGGTCGAGCTCCTACAATGAGCAGTTCTTC

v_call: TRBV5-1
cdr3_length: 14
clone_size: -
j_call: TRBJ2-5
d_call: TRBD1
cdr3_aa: CASSVQGVWETQYF
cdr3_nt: TGCGCCAGCAGTGTACAGGGGGTTTGGGAGACCCAGTACTTC

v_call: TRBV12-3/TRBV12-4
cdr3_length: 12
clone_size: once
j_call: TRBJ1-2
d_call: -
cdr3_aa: CASSGGGIGYTF
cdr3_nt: TGTGCCAGCAGTGGGGGAGGGATCGGCTACACCTTC

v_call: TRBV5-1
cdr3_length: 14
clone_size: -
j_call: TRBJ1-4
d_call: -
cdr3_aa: CASSLAESNEKLFF
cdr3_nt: TGCGCCAGCAGCTTGGCAGAGTCTAATGAAAAACTGTTTTTT

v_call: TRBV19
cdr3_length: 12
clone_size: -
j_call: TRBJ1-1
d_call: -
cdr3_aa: CASSIQFAEAFF
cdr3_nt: TGTGCCAGTAGTATACAGTTCGCTGAAGCTTTCTTT

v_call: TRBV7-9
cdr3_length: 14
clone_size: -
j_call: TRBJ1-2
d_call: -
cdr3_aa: CASSLSAGAYGYTF
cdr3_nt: TGTGCCAGCAGCTTATCAGCCGGGGCCTATGGCTACACCTTC

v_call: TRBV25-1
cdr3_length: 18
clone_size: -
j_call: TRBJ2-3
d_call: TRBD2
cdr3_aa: CASSEIAGGVMNTDTQYF
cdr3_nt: TGTGCCAGCAGTGAAATAGCGGGGGGGGTTATGAACACAGATACGCAGTATTTT

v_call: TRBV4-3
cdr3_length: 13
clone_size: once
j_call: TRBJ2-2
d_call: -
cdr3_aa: CASSPKNTGELFF
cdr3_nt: TGCGCCAGCAGCCCGAAGAACACCGGGGAGCTGTTTTTT

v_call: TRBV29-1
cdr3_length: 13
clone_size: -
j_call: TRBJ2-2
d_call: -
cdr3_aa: CSAGTANTGELFF
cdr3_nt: TGCAGCGCAGGTACAGCGAACACCGGGGAGCTGTTTTTT

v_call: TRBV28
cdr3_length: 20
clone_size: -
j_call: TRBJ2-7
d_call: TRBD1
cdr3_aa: CASSSLATLDNRGPSYEQYF
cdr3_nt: TGTGCCAGCAGTTCTCTAGCAACCTTAGATAACAGGGGCCCATCCTACGAGCAGTACTTC

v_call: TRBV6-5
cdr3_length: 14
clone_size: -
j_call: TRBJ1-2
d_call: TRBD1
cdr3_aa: CASSRPQGADGYTF
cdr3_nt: TGTGCCAGCAGCCGCCCCCAGGGGGCGGATGGCTACACCTTC

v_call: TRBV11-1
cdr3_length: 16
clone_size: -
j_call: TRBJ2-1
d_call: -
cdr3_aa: CASSPLGGLSYNEQFF
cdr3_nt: TGTGCCAGCAGCCCTTTGGGGGGGCTCTCCTACAATGAGCAGTTCTTC

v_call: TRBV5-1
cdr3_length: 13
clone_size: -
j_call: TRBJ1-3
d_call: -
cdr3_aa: CASKGSAGNTIYF
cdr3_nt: TGCGCCAGCAAAGGGAGTGCGGGAAACACCATATATTTT